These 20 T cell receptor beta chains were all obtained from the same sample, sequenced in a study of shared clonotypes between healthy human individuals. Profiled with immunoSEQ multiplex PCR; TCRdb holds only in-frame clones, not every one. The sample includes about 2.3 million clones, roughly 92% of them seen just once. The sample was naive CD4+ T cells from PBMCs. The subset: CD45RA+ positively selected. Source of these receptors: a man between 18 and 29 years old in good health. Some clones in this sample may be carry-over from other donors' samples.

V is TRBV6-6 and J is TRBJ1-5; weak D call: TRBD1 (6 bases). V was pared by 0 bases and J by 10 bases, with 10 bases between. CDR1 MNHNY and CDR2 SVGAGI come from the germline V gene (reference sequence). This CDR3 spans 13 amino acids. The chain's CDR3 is CASSYSRDKPQHF. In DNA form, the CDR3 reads TGTGCCAGCAGTTACTCCCGGGACAAACCCCAGCATTTT.

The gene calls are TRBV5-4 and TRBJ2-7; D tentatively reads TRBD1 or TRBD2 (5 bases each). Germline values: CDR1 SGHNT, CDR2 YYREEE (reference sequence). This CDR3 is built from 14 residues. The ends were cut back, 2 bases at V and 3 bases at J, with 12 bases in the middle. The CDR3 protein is CASSFSGTDYEQYF. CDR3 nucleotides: TGTGCCAGCAGCTTTTCTGGGACGGACTACGAGCAGTACTTC.

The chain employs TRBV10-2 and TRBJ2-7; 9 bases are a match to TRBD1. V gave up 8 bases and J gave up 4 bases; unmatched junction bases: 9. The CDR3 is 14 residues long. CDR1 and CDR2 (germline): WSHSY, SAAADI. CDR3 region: CASGQPGQGYEQYF. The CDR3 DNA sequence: TGCGCCAGCGGTCAACCGGGACAGGGATACGAGCAGTACTTC.

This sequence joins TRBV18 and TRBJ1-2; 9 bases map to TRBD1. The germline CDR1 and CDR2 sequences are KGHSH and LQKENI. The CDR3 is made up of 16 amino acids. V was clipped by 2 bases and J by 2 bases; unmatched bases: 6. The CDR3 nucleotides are TGTGCCAGCTCACCAAGACAGGGGGATAGCAACTATGGCTACACCTTC. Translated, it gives CASSPRQGDSNYGYTF.

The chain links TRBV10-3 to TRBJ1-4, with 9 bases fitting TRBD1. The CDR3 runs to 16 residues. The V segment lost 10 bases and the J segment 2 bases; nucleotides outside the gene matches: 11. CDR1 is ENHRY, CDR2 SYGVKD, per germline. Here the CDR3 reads CASGQGILSTNEKLFF. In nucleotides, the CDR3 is TGTGCCAGTGGACAGGGGATTTTATCGACTAATGAAAAACTGTTTTTT.

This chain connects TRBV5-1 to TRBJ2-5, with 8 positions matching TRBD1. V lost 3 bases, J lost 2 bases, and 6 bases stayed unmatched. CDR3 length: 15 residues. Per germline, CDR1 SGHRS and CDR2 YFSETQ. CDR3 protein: CASSWGQAVQETQYF. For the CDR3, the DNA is TGCGCCAGCAGCTGGGGACAGGCTGTACAAGAGACCCAGTACTTC.

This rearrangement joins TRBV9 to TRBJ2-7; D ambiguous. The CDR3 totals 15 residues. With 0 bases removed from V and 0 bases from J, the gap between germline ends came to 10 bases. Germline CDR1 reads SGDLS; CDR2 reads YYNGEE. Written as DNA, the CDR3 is TGTGCCAGCAGCGTAGCCGGGTCCCTCTCCTACGAGCAGTACTTC. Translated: CASSVAGSLSYEQYF.

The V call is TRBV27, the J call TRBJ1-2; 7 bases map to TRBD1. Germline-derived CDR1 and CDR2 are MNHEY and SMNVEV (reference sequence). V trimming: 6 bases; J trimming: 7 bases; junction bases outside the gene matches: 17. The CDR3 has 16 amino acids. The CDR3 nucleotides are TGTGCCAGCAGCGACGGGACAGACCTCCTATCTCGTGGCTACACCTTC. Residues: CASSDGTDLLSRGYTF.

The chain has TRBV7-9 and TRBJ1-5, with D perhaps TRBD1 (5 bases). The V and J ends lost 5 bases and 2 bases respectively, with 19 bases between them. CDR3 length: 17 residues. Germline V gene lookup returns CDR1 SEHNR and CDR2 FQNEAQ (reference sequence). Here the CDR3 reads CASSPTSWQGGNQPQHF. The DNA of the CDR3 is TGTGCCAGCAGCCCTACCTCATGGCAGGGAGGCAATCAGCCCCAGCATTTT.

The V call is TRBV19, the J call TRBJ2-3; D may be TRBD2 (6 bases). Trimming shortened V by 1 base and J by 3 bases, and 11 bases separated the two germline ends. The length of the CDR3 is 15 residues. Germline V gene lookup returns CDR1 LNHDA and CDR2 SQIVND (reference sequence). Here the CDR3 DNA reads TGTGCCAGTAGTATAGGGTACGGGGGAACAGATACGCAGTATTTT. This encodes CASSIGYGGTDTQYF.

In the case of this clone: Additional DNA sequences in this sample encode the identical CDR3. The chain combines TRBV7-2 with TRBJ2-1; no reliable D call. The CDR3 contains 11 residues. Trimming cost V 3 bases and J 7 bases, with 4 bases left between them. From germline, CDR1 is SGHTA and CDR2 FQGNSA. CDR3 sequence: CASSFLNEQFF. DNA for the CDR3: TGTGCCAGCAGCTTTCTAAATGAGCAGTTCTTC.

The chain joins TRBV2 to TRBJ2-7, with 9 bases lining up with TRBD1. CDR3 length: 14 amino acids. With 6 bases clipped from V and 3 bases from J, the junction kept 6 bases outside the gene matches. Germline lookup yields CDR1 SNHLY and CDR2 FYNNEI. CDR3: CASRPRTGDYEQYF. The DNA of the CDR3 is TGTGCCAGCAGACCTAGGACAGGGGACTACGAGCAGTACTTC. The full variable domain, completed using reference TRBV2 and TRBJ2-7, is EPEVTQTPSHQVTQMGQEVILRCVPISNHLYFYWYRQILGQKVEFLVSFYNNEISEKSEIFDDQFSVERPDGSNFTLKIRSTKLEDSAMYFCASRPRTGDYEQYFGPGTRLTVT.

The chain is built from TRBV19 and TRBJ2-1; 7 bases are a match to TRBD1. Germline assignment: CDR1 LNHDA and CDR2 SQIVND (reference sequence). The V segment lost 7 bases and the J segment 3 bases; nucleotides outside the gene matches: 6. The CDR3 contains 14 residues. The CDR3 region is CASTGTAYYNEQFF. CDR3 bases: TGTGCCAGTACGGGGACAGCCTACTACAATGAGCAGTTCTTC.

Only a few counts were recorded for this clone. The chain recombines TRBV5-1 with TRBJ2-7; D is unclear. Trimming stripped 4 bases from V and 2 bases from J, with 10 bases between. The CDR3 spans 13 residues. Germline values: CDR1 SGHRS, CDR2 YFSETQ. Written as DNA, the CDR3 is TGCGCCAGCAGCCCCTCCATAACCTACGAGCAGTACTTC. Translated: CASSPSITYEQYF.

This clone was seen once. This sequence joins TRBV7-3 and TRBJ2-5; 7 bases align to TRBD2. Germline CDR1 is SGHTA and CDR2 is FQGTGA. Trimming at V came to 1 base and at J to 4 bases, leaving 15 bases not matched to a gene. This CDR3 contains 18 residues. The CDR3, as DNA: TGTGCCAGCAGCTTAATGGCGTCTAGCGGATCATTGCTAGAGACCCAGTACTTC. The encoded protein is CASSLMASSGSLLETQYF. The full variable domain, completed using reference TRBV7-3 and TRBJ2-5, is GAGVSQTPSNKVTEKGKYVELRCDPISGHTALYWYRQSLGQGPEFLIYFQGTGAADDSGLPNDRFFAVRPEGSVSTLKIQRTERGDSAVYLCASSLMASSGSLLETQYFGPGTRLLVL.

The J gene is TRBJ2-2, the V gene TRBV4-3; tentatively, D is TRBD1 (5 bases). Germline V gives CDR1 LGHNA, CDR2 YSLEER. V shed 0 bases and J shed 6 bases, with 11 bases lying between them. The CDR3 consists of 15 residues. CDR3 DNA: TGCGCCAGCAGCCAAGATCTAGGACATTCCGGGGAGCTGTTTTTT. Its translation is CASSQDLGHSGELFF.

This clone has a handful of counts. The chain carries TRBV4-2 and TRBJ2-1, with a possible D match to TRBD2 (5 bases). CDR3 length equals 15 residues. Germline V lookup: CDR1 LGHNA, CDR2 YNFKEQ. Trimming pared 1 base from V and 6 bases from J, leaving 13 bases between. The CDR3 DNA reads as TGTGCCAGCAGCCAAGTGAGGGATATAAGCAATGAGCAGTTCTTC. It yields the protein CASSQVRDISNEQFF.

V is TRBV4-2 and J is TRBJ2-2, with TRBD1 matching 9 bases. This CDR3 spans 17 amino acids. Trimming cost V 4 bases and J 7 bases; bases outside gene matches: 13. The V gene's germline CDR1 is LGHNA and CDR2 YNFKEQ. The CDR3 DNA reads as TGTGCCAGCAGCCCGATCAGAACAGGGGGCGTCGACGGGGAGCTGTTTTTT. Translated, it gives CASSPIRTGGVDGELFF.

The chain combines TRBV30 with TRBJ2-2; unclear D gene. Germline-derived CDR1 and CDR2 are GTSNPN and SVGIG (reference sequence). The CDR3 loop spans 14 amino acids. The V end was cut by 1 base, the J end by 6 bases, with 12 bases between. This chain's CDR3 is CAWSGYLPPGELFF. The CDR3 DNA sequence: TGTGCCTGGAGTGGCTACCTACCCCCCGGGGAGCTGTTTTTT.

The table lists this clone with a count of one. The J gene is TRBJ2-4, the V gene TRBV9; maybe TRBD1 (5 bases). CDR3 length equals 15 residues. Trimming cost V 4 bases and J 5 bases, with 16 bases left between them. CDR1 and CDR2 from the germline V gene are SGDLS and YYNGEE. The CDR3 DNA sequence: TGTGCCAGCAGCCCTGGGTCGCTGGGGCAAAACATTCAGTACTTC. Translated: CASSPGSLGQNIQYF. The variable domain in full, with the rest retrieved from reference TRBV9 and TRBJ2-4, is DSGVTQTPKHLITATGQRVTLRCSPRSGDLSVYWYQQSLDQGLQFLIQYYNGEERAKGNILERFSAQQFPDLHSELNLSSLELGDSALYFCASSPGSLGQNIQYFGAGTRLSVL.